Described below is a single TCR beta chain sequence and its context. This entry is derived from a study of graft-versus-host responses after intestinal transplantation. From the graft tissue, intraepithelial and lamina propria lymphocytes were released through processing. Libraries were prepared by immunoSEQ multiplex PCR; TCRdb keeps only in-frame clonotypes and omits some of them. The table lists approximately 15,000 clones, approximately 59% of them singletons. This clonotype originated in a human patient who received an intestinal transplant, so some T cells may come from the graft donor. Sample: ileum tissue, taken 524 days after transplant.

The CDR3 nucleotides read TGTGCCAGCAGTTACTATGGTAGCGTGGATACGCAGTATTTT. This codes for CASSYYGSVDTQYF. V gene TRBV6-6 combines with J gene TRBJ2-3; D possibly corresponds to TRBD2 (5 bases). This CDR3 region has 14 residues. V was shortened by 1 base and J by 6 bases, with 11 bases between the two germline ends. From germline, CDR1 is MNHNY and CDR2 SVGAGI (reference sequence).